This T cell receptor (beta chain) was sequenced in a study of T cell responses to AZD1222 COVID-19 vaccine. Study-level information: Analyses pooled second doses at about 4 or about 12 weeks. General study points: The sample set comprised mostly white British donors with more females, and clonal diversity was possibly underestimated. All repertoire sampling was performed exclusively after the peak T cell response. Just five to seven people given AZD1222 tested seropositive at baseline.

A note on this clone: Its antigen is as yet unknown.

The protocol was immunoSEQ multiplex PCR, while the TCRdb copy is restricted to in-frame clones and leaves out a portion. Of some 150,000 clones in the sample, 85% to 95% are singletons; the top ten hold about 1.3%. With 3 bases removed from V and 6 bases from J, the gap between germline ends came to 13 bases. From germline, CDR1 is MDHEN and CDR2 SYDVKM. The CDR3 sequence is 14 residues long. The origin of this receptor is an adult in good health. The sample here was peripheral blood, taken on day 0 of AZD1222 vaccination. The chain carries TRBV28 and TRBJ2-3; weak D call: TRBD2 (6 bases). This CDR3 is CASSLGGSQDTQYF. In DNA, the CDR3 is TGTGCCAGCAGTTTGGGAGGTTCCCAGGATACGCAGTATTTT.